Listed here is a single TCR beta chain. This sample is part of a study of blood T cell repertoires in COVID-19. Per germline, CDR1 LNHNV and CDR2 YYDKDF (reference sequence). The CDR3 consists of 15 residues. Losses at the gene ends were 3 bases for V and 6 bases for J; bases not matched to a gene: 8. Profiling relied on immunoSEQ multiplex PCR, and the TCRdb table lists in-frame clones only, not all of them. The sample includes 350,000 to 450,000 clones, around nine tenths seen only once; the top ten take about 3%. The specimen was peripheral blood. V usage is TRBV15 and J usage is TRBJ2-1; 7 bases line up with TRBD1. This receptor was obtained from a human donor in a cohort sampled during active COVID-19. The CDR3 nucleotides are TGTGCCACCAGCAGGGACAGACAGGGCGGCAATGAGCAGTTCTTC. Its protein product is CATSRDRQGGNEQFF.